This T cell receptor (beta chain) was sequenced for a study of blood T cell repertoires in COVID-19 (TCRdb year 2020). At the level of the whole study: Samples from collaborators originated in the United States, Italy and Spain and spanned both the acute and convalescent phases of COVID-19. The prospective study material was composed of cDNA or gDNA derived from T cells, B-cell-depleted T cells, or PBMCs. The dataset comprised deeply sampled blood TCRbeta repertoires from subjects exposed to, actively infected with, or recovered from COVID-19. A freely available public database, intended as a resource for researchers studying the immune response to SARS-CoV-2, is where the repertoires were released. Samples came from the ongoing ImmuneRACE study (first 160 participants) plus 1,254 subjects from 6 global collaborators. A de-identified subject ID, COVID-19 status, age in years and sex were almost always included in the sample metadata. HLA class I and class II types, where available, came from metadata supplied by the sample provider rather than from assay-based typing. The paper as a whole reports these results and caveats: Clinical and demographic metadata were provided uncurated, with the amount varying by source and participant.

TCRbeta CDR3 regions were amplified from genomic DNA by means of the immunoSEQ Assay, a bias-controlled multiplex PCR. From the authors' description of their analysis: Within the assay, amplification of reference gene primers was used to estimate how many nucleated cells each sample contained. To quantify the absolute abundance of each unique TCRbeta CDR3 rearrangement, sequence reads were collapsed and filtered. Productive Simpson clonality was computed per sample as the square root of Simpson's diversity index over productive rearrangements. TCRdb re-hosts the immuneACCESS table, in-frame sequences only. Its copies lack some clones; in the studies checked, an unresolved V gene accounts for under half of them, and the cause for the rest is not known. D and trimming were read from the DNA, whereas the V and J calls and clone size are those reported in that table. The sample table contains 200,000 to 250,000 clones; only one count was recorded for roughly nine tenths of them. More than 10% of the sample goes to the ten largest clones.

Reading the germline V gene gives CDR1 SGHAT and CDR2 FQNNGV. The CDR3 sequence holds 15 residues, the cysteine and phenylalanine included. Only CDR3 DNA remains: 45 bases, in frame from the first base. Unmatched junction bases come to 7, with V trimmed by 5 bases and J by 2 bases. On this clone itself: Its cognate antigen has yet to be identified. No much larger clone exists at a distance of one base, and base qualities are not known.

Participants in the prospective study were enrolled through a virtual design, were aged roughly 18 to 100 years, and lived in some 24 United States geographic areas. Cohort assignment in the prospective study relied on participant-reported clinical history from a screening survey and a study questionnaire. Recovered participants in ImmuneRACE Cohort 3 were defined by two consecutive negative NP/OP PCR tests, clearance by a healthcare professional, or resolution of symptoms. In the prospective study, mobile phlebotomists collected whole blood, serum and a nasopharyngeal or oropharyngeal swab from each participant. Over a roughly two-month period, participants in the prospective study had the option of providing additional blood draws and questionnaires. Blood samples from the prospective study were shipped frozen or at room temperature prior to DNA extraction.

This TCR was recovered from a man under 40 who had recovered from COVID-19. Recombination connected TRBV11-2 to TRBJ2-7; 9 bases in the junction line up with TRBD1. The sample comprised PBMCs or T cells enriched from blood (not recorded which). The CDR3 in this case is CASSPTGGSPYEQYF. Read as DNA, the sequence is TGTGCCAGCAGCCCGACAGGGGGGTCGCCCTACGAGCAGTACTTC.